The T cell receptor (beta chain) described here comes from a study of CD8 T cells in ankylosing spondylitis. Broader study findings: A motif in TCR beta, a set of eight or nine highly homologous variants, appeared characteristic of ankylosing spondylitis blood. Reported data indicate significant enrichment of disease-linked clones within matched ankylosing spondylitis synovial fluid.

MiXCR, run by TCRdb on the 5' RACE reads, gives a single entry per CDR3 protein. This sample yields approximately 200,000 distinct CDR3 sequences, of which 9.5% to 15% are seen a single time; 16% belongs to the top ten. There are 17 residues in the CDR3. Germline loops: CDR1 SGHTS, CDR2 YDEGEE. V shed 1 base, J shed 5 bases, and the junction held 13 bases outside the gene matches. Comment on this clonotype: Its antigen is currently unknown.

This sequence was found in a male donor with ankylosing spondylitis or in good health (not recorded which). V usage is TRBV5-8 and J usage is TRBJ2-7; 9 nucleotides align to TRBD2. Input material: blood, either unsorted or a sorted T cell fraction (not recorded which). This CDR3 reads CASSLWWAGGPFDEQYF. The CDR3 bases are TGTGCCAGCAGCTTGTGGTGGGCGGGAGGGCCGTTCGACGAGCAGTACTTC.